This T cell receptor beta chain was retrieved from a study of T-cell reconstitution after alpha-beta-depleted transplantation in children. Preparation of the TCRbeta library used unique molecular identifiers. TCRdb ran MiXCR on the PCR reads and lists one entry per CDR3 protein. The table lists around 400,000 distinct CDR3 sequences, around 9.9% of them singletons. This clonotype was recorded at least ten times. CDR1 SGHTA and CDR2 FQGNSA come from the germline V gene. The CDR3 sequence is 15 residues long. V lost 5 bases to trimming and J lost 7 bases, with 15 bases between them. The chain has TRBV7-2 and TRBJ1-6; D is perhaps TRBD1 (5 bases). This TCR was sampled from a human donor who donated a stem cell graft to a child with acute myeloid leukemia. This specimen consisted of PBMCs from the stem cell graft donor, obtained from the stem cell graft. The CDR3: CASSPLGLGNSPLHF. The CDR3 DNA reads TGTGCCAGCAGCCCGTTGGGACTCGGGAATTCACCCCTCCACTTT.